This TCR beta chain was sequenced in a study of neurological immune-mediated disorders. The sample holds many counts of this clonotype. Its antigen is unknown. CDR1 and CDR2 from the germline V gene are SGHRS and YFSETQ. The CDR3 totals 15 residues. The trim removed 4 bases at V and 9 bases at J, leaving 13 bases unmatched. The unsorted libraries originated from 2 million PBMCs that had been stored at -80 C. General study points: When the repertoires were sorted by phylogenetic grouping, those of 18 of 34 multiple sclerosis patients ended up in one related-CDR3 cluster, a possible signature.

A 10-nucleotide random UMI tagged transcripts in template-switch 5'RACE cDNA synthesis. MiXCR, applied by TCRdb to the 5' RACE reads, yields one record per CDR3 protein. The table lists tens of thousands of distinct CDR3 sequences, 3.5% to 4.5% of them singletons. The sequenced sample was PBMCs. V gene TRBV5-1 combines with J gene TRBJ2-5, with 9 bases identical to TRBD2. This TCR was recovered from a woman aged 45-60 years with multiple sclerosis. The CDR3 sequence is CASSNPSAGGPSQYF. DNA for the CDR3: TGCGCCAGCAGCAACCCCTCAGCGGGGGGACCTTCCCAGTACTTC.